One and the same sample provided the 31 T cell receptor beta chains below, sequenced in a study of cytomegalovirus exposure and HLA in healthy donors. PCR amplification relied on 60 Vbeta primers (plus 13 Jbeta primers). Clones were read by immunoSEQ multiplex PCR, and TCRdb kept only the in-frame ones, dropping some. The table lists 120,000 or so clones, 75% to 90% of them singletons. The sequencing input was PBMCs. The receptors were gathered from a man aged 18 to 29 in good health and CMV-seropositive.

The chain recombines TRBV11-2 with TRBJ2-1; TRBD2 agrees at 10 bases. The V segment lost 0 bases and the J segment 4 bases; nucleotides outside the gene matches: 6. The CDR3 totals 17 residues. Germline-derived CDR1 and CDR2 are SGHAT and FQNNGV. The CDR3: CASSLDPPSGGYNEQFF. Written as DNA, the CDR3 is TGTGCCAGCAGCTTAGATCCCCCTAGCGGGGGTTACAATGAGCAGTTCTTC.

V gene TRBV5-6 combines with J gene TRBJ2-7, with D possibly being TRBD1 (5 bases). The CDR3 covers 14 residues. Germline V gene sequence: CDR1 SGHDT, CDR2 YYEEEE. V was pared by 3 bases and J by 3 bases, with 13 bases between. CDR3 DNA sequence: TGTGCCAGCAGCTACCGGACAAATCTCTACGAGCAGTACTTC. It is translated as CASSYRTNLYEQYF.

The CDR3 nucleotides are TGTGCCAGCAGCCCCACAGCCTCGAACACTGAAGCTTTCTTT. Translating gives CASSPTASNTEAFF. The J gene is TRBJ1-1, the V gene TRBV5-4, with D unclear. Germline CDR1 SGHNT, CDR2 YYREEE (reference sequence). Trimming removed 4 bases at V and 1 base at J, with 11 bases between. The CDR3 is made up of 14 amino acids.

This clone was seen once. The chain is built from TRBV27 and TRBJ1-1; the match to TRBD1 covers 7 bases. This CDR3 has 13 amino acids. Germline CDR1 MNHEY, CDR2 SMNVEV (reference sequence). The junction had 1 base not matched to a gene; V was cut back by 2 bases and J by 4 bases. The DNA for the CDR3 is TGTGCCAGCAGTTTAGACAGGGTCACTGAAGCTTTCTTT. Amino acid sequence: CASSLDRVTEAFF.

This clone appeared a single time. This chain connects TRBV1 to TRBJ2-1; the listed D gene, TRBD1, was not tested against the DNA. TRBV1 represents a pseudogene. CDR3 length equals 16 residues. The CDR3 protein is CTSSQDSGTFNSRQFF. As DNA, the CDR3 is TGCACCAGCAGCCAAGATTCCGGGACATTCAATAGTCGCCAGTTCTTC.

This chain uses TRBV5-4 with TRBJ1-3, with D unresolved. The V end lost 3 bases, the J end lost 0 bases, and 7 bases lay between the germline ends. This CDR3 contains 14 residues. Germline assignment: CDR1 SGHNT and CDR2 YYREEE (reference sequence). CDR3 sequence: CASSYFASGNTIYF. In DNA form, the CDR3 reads TGTGCCAGCAGCTACTTCGCCTCTGGAAACACCATATATTTT. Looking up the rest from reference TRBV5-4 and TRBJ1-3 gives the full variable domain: ETGVTQSPTHLIKTRGQQVTLRCSSQSGHNTVSWYQQALGQGPQFIFQYYREEENGRGNFPPRFSGLQFPNYSSELNVNALELDDSALYLCASSYFASGNTIYFGEGSWLTVV.

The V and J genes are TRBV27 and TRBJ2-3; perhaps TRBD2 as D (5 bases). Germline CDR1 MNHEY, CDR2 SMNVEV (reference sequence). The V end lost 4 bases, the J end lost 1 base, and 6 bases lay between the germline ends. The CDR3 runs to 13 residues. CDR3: CASSSRGTDTQYF. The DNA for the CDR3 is TGTGCCAGCAGTTCGAGGGGCACAGATACGCAGTATTTT.

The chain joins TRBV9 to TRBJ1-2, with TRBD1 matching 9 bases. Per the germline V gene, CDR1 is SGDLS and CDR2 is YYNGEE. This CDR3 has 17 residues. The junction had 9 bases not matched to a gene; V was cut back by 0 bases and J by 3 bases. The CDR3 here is CASSVGGRDRDDYGYTF. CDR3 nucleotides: TGTGCCAGCAGCGTAGGGGGGAGGGACAGGGATGACTATGGCTACACCTTC.

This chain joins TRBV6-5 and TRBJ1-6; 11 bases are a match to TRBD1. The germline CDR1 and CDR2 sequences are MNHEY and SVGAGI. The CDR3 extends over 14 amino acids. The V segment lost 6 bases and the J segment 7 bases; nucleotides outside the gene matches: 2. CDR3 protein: CASRGQGGNSPLHF. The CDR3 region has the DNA TGTGCCAGCAGGGGACAGGGGGGCAATTCACCCCTCCACTTT.

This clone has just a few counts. DNA for the CDR3: TGTGCCAGCAGGGACGGGACAGACAATGAAAAACTGTTTTTT. Its protein product is CASRDGTDNEKLFF. The rearrangement links TRBV5-4 to TRBJ1-4, with 7 bases identical to TRBD1. The germline CDR1 and CDR2 sequences are SGHNT and YYREEE (reference sequence). V lost 5 bases to trimming and J lost 5 bases; unmatched junction nucleotides: 6. The CDR3 has 14 amino acids.

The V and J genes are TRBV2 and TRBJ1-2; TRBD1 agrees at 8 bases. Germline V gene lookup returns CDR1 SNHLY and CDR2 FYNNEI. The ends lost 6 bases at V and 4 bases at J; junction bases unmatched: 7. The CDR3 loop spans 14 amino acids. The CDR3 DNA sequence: TGTGCCAGCAGGGCGGACAGGGCCGTCTATGGCTACACCTTC. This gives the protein CASRADRAVYGYTF.

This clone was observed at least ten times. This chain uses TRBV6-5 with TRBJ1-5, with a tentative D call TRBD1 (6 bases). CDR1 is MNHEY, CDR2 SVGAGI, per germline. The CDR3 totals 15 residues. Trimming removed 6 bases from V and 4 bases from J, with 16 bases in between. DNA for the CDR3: TGTGCCAGCAGCGAGGACAGCGTACGGAATCAGCCCCAGCATTTT. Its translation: CASSEDSVRNQPQHF.

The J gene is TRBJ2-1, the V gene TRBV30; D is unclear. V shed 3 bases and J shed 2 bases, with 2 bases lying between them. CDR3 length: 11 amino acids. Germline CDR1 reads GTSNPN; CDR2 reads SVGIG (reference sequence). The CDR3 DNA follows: TGTGCCTGGAGCGCCTACAATGAGCAGTTCTTC. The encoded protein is CAWSAYNEQFF.

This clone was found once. CDR3 sequence reads: CASFSGGGADTQYF. The CDR3 bases are TGTGCCAGCTTTAGCGGGGGAGGTGCAGATACGCAGTATTTT. The rearrangement links TRBV5-4 to TRBJ2-3, with 9 positions matching TRBD2. The length of the CDR3 is 14 residues. J was trimmed by 4 bases and V by 7 bases; bases with no gene match: 7. In germline, CDR1 is SGHNT, CDR2 YYREEE (reference sequence).

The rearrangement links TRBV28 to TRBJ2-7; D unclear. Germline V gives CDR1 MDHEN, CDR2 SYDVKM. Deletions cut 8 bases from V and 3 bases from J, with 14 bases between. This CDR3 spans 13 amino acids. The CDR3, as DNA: TGTGCCAGCCGCGAGGAGAGAATCTACGAGCAGTACTTC. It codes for CASREERIYEQYF.

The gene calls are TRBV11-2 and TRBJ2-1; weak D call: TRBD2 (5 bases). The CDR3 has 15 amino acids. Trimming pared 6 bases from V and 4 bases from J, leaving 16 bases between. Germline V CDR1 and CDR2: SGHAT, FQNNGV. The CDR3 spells CASRPPGSGYNEQFF. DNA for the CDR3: TGTGCCAGCAGACCCCCCGGCTCGGGATACAATGAGCAGTTCTTC.

In DNA, the CDR3 is TGTGCCAGCAGTTTTGACATTGAAGCTTTCTTT. Protein product: CASSFDIEAFF. The chain links TRBV28 to TRBJ1-1, with D unclear. The CDR3 is 11 residues long. V was clipped by 3 bases and J by 7 bases, with 6 bases between them. The germline gives CDR1 MDHEN, CDR2 SYDVKM.

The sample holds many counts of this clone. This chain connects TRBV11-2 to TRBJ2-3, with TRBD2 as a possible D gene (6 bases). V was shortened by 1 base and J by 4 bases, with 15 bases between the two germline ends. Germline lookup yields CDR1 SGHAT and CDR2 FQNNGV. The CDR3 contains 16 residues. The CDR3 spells CASSLGNSGGSDTQYF. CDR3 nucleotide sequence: TGTGCCAGCAGCTTAGGTAATAGCGGAGGCTCAGATACGCAGTATTTT.

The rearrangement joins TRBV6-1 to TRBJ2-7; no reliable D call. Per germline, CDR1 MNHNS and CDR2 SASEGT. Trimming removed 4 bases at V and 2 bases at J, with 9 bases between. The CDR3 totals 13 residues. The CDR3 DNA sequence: TGTGCCAGCAGTGGTACAGCTGCCTACGAGCAGTACTTC. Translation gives CASSGTAAYEQYF.

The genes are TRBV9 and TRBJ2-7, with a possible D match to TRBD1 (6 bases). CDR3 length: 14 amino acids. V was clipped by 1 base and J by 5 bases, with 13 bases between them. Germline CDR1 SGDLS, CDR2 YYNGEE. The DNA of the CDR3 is TGTGCCAGCAGCGTACAGGGGCAAAGCCACGAGCAGTACTTC. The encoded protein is CASSVQGQSHEQYF.

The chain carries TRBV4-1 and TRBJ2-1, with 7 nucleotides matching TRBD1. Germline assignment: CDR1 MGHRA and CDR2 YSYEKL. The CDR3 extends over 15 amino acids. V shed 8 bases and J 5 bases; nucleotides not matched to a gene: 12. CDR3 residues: CASSPVRTGDNEQFF. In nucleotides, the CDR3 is TGCGCCAGCTCTCCTGTTAGGACAGGCGACAATGAGCAGTTCTTC.

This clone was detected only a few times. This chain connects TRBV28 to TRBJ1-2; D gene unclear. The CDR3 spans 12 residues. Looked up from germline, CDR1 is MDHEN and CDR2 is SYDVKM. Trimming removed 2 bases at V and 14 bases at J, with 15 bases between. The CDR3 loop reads CASSLREGSKTF. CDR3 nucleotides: TGTGCCAGCAGTTTACGGGAGGGCAGTAAGACCTTC.

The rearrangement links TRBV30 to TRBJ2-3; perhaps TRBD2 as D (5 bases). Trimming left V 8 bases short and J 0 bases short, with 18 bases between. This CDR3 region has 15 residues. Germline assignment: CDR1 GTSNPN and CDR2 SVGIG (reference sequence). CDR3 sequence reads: CAGRSRALSTDTQYF. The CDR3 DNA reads TGTGCCGGCCGTTCGCGGGCTCTTAGCACAGATACGCAGTATTTT. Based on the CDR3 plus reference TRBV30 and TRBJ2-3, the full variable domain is SQTIHQWPATLVQPVGSPLSLECTVEGTSNPNLYWYRQAAGRGLQLLFYSVGIGQISSEVPQNLSASRPQDRQFILSSKKLLLSDSGFYLCAGRSRALSTDTQYFGPGTRLTVL.

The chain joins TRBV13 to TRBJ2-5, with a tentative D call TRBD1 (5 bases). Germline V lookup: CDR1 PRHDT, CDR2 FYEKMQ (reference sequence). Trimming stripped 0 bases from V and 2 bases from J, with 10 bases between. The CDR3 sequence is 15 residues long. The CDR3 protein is CASSLGQGGQETQYF. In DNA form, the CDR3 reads TGTGCCAGCAGCTTAGGTCAGGGTGGGCAAGAGACCCAGTACTTC.

The chain's CDR3 is CASSMGQGAYEQYF. Written as DNA, the CDR3 is TGTGCCAGCAGCATGGGACAGGGGGCTTACGAGCAGTACTTC. The chain couples TRBV11-3 to TRBJ2-7; the match to TRBD1 covers 12 bases. Trimming removed 5 bases from V and 4 bases from J; junction bases left unmatched: 3. Germline CDR1 SGHNT, CDR2 YENEEA. The CDR3 covers 14 residues.

The CDR3 DNA is TGTGCCAGTAGTGCCGGACTAGCTTACAATGAGCAGTTCTTC. Translation gives CASSAGLAYNEQFF. The V and J genes are TRBV19 and TRBJ2-1; 8 bases map to TRBD2. The CDR3 loop spans 14 amino acids. Germline loops: CDR1 LNHDA, CDR2 SQIVND (reference sequence). Germline trimming cut 5 bases from V and 4 bases from J; bases unmatched to any gene: 4.

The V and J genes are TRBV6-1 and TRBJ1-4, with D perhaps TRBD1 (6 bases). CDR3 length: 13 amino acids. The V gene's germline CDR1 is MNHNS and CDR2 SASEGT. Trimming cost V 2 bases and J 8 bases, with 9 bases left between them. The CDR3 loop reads CASSEFRGEKLFF. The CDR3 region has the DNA TGTGCCAGCAGTGAATTCAGGGGAGAAAAACTGTTTTTT.

The CDR3 region is CASSLGTGNSYGYTF. CDR3 bases: TGTGCCAGCAGCCTCGGGACAGGGAACTCCTATGGCTACACCTTC. The V gene is TRBV7-9, the J gene TRBJ1-2, with 9 positions matching TRBD1. The germline V gene encodes CDR1 SEHNR and CDR2 FQNEAQ (reference sequence). V lost 5 bases to trimming and J lost 4 bases; unmatched junction nucleotides: 8. The CDR3 has 15 amino acids.

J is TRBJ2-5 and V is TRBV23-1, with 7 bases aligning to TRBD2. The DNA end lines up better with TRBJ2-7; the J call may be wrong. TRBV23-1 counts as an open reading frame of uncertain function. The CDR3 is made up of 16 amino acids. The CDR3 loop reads CASSHSGAGEGYEQYF. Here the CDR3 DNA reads TGCGCCAGCAGTCACTCTGGGGCCGGGGAGGGGTACGAGCAGTACTTC.

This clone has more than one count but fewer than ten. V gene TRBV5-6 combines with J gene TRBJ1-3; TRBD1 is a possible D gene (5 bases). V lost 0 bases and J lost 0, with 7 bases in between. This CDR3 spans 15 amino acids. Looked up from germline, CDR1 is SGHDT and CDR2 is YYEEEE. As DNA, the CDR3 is TGTGCCAGCAGCTTGGGGAGGGGCTCTGGAAACACCATATATTTT. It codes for CASSLGRGSGNTIYF.

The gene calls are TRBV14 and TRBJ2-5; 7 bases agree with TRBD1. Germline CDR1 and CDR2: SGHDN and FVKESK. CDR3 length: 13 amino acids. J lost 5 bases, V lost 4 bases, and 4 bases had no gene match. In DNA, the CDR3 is TGTGCCAGCAGCCCTAGGGGGCTGGAGACCCAGTACTTC. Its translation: CASSPRGLETQYF.